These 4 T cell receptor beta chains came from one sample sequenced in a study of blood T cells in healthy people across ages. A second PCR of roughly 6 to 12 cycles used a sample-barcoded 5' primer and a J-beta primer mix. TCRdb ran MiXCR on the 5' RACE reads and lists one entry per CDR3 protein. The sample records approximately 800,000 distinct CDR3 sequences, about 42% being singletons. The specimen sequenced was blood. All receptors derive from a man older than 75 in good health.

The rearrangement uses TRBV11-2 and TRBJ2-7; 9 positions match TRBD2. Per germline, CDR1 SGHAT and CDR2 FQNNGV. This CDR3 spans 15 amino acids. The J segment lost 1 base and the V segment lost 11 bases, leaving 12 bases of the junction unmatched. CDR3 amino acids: CADSHSGRESYEQYF. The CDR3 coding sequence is TGTGCCGACAGCCATAGCGGGAGAGAATCCTACGAGCAGTACTTC. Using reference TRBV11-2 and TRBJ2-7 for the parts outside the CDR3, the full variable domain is EAGVAQSPRYKIIEKRQSVAFWCNPISGHATLYWYQQILGQGPKLLIQFQNNGVVDDSQLPKDRFSAERLKGVDSTLKIQPAKLEDSAVYLCADSHSGRESYEQYFGPGTRLTVT.

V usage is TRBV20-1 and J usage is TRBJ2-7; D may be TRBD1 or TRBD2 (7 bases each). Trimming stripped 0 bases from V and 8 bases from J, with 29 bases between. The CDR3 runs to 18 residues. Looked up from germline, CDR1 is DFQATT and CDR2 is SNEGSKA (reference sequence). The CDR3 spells CSARDRAGGGLPYGKQYF. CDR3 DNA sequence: TGCAGTGCTAGAGATAGGGCAGGGGGGGGCCTACCCTACGGGAAGCAGTACTTC.

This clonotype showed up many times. CDR3 loop: CASSLVQGVAEQFF. In nucleotides, the CDR3 is TGTGCCAGCAGCTTAGTTCAGGGTGTCGCTGAGCAGTTCTTC. The chain is built from TRBV7-9 and TRBJ2-1; tentatively, D is TRBD1 (5 bases). Germline CDR1 reads SEHNR; CDR2 reads FQNEAQ (reference sequence). V dropped 1 base and J dropped 9 bases, with 13 bases sitting between them. The CDR3 sequence is 14 residues long.

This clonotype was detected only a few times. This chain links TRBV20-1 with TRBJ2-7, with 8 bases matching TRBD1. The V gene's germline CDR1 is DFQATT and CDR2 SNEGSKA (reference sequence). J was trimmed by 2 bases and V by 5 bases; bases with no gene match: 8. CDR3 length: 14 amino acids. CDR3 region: CSAVRTGMAYEQYF. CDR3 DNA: TGCAGTGCTGTTAGGACAGGGATGGCCTACGAGCAGTACTTC.